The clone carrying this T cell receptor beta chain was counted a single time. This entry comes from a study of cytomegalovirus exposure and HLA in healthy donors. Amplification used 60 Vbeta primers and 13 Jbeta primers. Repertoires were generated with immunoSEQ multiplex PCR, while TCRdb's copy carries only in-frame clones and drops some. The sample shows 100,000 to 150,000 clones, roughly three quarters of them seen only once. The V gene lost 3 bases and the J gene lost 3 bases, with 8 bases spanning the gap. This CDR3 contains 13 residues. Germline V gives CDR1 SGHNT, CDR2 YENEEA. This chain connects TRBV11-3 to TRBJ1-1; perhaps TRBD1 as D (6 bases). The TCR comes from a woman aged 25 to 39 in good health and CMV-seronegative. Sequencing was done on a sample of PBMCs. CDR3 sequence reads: CASSFNRDTEAFF. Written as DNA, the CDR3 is TGTGCCAGCAGCTTTAACAGGGACACTGAAGCTTTCTTT.